The entry below gives a single T cell receptor beta chain sequence along with its context. This record comes from a study of blood T cell repertoires in COVID-19. Across the whole study: T cells, B-cell-depleted T cells, or PBMCs supplied cDNA or gDNA.

This CDR3 is 15 amino acids long. CDR1 and CDR2 (germline): SGDLS, YYNGEE. V gave up 2 bases and J gave up 6 bases; unmatched junction bases: 10. TCRdb's copy holds only in-frame clones and misses some; the assay was immunoSEQ multiplex PCR. The table has fewer than 700,000 clones, approximately 91% seen once; the top ten hold less than 9.5%. This TCR came from a woman between 50 and 59 years old with COVID-19, enrolled during active disease. The source material was peripheral blood. The chain combines TRBV9 with TRBJ1-2, with 7 nucleotides matching TRBD1. This CDR3 is CASSVEGAGGHGYTF. DNA for the CDR3: TGTGCCAGCAGCGTTGAGGGGGCAGGGGGACATGGCTACACCTTC.